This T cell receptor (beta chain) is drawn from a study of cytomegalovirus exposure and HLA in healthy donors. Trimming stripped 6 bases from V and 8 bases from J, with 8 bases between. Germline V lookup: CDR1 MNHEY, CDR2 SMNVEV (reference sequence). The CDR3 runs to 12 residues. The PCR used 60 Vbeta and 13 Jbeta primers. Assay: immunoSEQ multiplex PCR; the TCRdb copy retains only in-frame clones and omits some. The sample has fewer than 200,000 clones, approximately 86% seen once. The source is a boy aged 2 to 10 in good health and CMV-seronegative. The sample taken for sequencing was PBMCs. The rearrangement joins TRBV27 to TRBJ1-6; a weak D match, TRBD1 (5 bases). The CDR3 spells CASRDRDSPLHF. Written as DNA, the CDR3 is TGTGCCAGCAGAGACAGAGATTCACCCCTCCACTTT.